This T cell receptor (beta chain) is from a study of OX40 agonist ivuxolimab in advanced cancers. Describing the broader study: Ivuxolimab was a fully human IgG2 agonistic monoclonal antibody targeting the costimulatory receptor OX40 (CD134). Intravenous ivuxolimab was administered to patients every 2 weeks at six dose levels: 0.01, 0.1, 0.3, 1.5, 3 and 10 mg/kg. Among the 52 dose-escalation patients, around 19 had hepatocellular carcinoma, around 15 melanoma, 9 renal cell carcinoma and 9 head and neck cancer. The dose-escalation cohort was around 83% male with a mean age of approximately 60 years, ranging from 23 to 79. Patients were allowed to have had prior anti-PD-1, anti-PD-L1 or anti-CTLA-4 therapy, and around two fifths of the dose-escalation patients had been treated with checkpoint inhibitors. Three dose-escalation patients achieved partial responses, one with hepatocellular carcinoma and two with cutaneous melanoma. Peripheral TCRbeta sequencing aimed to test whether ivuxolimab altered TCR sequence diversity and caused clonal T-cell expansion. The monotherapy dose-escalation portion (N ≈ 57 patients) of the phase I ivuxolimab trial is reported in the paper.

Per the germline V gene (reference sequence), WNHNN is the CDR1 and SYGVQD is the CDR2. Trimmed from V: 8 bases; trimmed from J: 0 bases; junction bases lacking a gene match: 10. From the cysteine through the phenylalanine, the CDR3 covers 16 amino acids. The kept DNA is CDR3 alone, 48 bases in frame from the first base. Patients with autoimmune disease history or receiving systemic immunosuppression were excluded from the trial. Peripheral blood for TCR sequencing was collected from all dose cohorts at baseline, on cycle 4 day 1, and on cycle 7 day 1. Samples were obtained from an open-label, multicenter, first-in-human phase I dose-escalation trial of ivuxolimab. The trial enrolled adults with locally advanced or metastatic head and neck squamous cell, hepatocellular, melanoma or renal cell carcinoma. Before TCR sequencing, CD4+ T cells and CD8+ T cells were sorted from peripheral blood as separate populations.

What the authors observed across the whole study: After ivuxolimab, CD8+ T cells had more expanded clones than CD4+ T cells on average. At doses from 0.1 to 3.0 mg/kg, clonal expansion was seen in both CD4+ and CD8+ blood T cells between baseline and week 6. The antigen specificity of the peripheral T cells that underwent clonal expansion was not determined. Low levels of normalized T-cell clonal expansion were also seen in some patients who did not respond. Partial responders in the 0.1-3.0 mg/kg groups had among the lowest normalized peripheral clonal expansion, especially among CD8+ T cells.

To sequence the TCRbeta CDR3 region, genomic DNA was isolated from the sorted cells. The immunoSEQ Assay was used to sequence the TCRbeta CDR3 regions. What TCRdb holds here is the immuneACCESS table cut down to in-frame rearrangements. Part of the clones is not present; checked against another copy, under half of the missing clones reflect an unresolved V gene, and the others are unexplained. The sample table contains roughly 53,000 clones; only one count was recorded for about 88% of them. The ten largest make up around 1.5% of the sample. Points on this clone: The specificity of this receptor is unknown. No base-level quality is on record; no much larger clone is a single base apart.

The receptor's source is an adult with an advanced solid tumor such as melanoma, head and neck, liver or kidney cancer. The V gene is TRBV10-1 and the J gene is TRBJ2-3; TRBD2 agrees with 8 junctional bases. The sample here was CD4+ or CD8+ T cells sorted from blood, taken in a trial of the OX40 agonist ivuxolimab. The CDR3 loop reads CASPRCGGGSTDTQYF. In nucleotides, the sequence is TGCGCCAGCCCCAGATGTGGCGGGGGGAGCACAGATACGCAGTATTTT.